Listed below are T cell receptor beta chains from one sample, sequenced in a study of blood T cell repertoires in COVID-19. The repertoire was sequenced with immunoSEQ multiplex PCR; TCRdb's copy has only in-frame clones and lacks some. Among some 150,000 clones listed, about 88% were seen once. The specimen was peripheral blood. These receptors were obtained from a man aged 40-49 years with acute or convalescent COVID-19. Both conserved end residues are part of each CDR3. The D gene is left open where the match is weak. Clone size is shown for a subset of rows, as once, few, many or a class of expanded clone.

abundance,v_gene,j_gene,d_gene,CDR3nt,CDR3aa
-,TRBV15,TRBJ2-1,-,TGTGCCACCAGCGGGCCCGGCTTACGCGACGATGAGCAGTTCTTC,CATSGPGLRDDEQFF
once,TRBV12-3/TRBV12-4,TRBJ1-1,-,TGTGCCAGCAGTTTAGGGGTAGCAGCTGAAGCTTTCTTT,CASSLGVAAEAFF
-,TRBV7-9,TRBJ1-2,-,TGTGCCAGCAGCCAGTTAAACTATGGCTACACCTTC,CASSQLNYGYTF
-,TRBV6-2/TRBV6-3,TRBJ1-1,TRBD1,TGTGCCAGCAGTTACCGACGACCGGGACAGAGAATGAACACTGAAGCTTTCTTT,CASSYRRPGQRMNTEAFF
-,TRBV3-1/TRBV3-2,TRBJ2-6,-,TGTGCCAGCAGCCAAAGTCTAGAAGCCAACGTCCTGACTTTC,CASSQSLEANVLTF
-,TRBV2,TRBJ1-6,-,TGTGCCAGCAGTGACAGCCCGGGAGGGGTAGAGCACTTT,CASSDSPGGVEHF
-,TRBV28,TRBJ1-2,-,TGTGCCAGCAGTTTGGGTGCGGAGGGCACCTTC,CASSLGAEGTF
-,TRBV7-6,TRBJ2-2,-,TGTGCCAGCAGCTTAGAGTCCCCCAGAGGCACCGGGGAGCTGTTTTTT,CASSLESPRGTGELFF
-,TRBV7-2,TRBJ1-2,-,TGTGCCAGCAGCTTGAGCCCAGGTGGCTATGGCTACACCTTC,CASSLSPGGYGYTF
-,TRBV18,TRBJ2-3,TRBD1,TGTGCCAGCTCACCACTGACAGGGGCCCTCACAGATACGCAGTATTTT,CASSPLTGALTDTQYF
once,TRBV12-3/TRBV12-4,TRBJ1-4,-,TGTGCCAGCAGTTTGGAATGGGGGGAACTGTTTTTT,CASSLEWGELFF
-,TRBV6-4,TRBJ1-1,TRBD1,TGTGCCAGCAGTGATACAGGGGAAACTGAAGCTTTCTTT,CASSDTGETEAFF
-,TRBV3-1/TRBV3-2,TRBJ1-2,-,TGTGCCAGCAGCCCGTTAGGGAGCTCCTCGGGGTTGTTTAACTATGGCTACACCTTC,CASSPLGSSSGLFNYGYTF
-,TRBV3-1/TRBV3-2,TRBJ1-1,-,TGTGCCAGCAGCCAAAGGTTTAGGGGGTCGGACACTGAAGCTTTCTTT,CASSQRFRGSDTEAFF
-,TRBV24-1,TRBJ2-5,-,TGTGCCACCAGTGATTCGGCGGGAAGAGCTACTGAGACCCAGTACTTC,CATSDSAGRATETQYF
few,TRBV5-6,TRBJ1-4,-,TGTGCCAGCAGTACCGGTCGGGGAAATGAAAAACTGTTTTTT,CASSTGRGNEKLFF
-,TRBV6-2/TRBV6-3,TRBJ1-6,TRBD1,TGTGCCAGCAGTTACCTTGGACAGGGCGCTTCACCCCTCCACTTT,CASSYLGQGASPLHF
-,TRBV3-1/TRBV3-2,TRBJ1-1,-,TGTGCCAGCAGCCCTACCTCTACAGGGTATCGCGCTGAAGCTTTCTTT,CASSPTSTGYRAEAFF
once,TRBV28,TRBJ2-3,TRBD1,TGTGCCAGCAGTCCTCCAAGGACAGGGACCAGGGATACGCAGTATTTT,CASSPPRTGTRDTQYF
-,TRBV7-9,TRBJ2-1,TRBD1,TGTGCCAGCAGCTTAGCGAAGGGGGCACACAATGAGCAGTTCTTC,CASSLAKGAHNEQFF
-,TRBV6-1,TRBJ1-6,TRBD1,TGTGCCAGCAGTGAGTGGGGGGACAGTTATAATTCACCCCTCCACTTT,CASSEWGDSYNSPLHF
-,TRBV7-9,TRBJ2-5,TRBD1,TGTGCCAGCAGCTTAGTGACAGGGTACCAAGAGACCCAGTACTTC,CASSLVTGYQETQYF
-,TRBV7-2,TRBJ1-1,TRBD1,TGTGCCAGCAGCGCCCCCGGACAGGGCACAAGAGCTTTCTTT,CASSAPGQGTRAFF
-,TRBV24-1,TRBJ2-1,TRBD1,TGTGCCACCAGTGATACAGGGGACGATGAGCAGTTCTTC,CATSDTGDDEQFF
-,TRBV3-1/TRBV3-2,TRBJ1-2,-,TGTGCCAGCAGCCAAGCCCCCTCGGCTAACTATGGCTACACCTTC,CASSQAPSANYGYTF
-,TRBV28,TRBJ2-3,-,TGTGCCAGCAGCAATGGGGGGATCACAGATACGCAGTATTTT,CASSNGGITDTQYF
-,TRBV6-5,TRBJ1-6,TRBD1,TGTGCCAGCAGTTTCGTTACAGGGGGCAATTCACCCCTCCACTTT,CASSFVTGGNSPLHF
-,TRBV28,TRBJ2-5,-,TGTGCCAGCAGTTTCGGGAGCGTAGAGACCCAGTACTTC,CASSFGSVETQYF
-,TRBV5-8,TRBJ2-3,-,TGTGCCAGCAGCCCCGGGACTCACATCGACACAGATACGCAGTATTTT,CASSPGTHIDTDTQYF
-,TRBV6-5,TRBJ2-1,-,TGTGCCAGCAGTTACCTCTCGAGGGATGAGCAGTTCTTC,CASSYLSRDEQFF
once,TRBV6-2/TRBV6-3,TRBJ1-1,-,TGTGCCAGCAGTTACTCGAGAGGCGGGAAGAACACTGAAGCTTTCTTT,CASSYSRGGKNTEAFF
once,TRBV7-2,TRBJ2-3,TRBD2,TGTGCCAGCAGCTTATTCGCGGGGGATTTCACAGATACGCAGTATTTT,CASSLFAGDFTDTQYF
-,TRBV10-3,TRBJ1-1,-,TGTGCCATCAGTGGCGGCCTTATGATGAACACTGAAGCTTTCTTT,CAISGGLMMNTEAFF
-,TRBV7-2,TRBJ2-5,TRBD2,TGTGCCAGCAGCGAAGGGACTAGCGGCACTCAAGAGACCCAGTACTTC,CASSEGTSGTQETQYF
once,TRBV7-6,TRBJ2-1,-,TGTGCCAGCAGCATGCGGACCGCCAGCGGTATCTCCTACAATGAGCAGTTCTTC,CASSMRTASGISYNEQFF
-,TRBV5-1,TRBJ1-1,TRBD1,TGCGCCAGCAGCCCCGACAGGGGGATAATCACTGAAGCTTTCTTT,CASSPDRGIITEAFF
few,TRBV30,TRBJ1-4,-,TGTGCCTGGAGTGAGTCGGTAACTAATGAAAAACTGTTTTTT,CAWSESVTNEKLFF
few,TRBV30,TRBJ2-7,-,TGTGCCTGGGGGATCAGGGGCGAGCAGTACTTC,CAWGIRGEQYF
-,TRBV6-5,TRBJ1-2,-,TGTGCCAGCAGCTCCCCACAGGGAGTTCGGGGCTACACCTTC,CASSSPQGVRGYTF
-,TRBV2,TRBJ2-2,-,TGTGCCAGCATGGGGGCGAGAGTCACCGGGGAGCTGTTTTTT,CASMGARVTGELFF
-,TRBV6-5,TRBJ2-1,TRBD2,TGTGCCAGCAGTCGGGGGGGTGGTTCGAGGCAGTTCTTC,CASSRGGGSRQFF
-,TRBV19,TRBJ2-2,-,TGTGCCAGTAGTCCTCGACAGAACACCGGGGAGCTGTTTTTT,CASSPRQNTGELFF
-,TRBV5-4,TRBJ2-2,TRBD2,TGTGCCAGCAGCGTGCCCCTGCGGGGGGGACTTTCAGGGGAGCTGTTTTTT,CASSVPLRGGLSGELFF
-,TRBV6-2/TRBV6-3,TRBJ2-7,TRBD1,TGTGCCAGCAGTAGACCGGGACAGGGCTTCTACGAGCAGTACTTC,CASSRPGQGFYEQYF
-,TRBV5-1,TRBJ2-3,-,TGCGCCAGCAGCTTAGGTCGGGACAGTGGAGGGTCTAGCACAGATACGCAGTATTTT,CASSLGRDSGGSSTDTQYF
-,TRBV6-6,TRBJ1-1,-,TGTGCCAGCAACCCATACGGGGGCACTGAAGCTTTCTTT,CASNPYGGTEAFF
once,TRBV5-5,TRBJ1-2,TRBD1,TGTGCCGCAGGGACAGGGGAAACTAACTATGGCTACACCTTC,CAAGTGETNYGYTF
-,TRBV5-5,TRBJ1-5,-,TGTGCCAGCAGCTGGGGGGATAGGAGCAATCAGCCCCAGCATTTT,CASSWGDRSNQPQHF
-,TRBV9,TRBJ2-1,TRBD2,TGTGCCAGCAGCGTAGATGGTAGCGGGCCCCCTTATTACAATGAGCAGTTCTTC,CASSVDGSGPPYYNEQFF
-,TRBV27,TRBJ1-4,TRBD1,TGTGCCAGCAGCCTGACAGGGGCTAGTGGAAAACTGTTTTTT,CASSLTGASGKLFF
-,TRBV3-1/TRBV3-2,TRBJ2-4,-,TGTGCCAGCAGCCAGAGTAGCGCGACCAAAAACATTCAGTACTTC,CASSQSSATKNIQYF
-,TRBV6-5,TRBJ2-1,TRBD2,TGTGCCAGCAGTCAGGGACTAGCGGGAAATGAGCAGTTCTTC,CASSQGLAGNEQFF
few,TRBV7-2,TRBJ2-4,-,TGTGCCAGCAGATCGGCCAAAAACATTCAGTACTTC,CASRSAKNIQYF
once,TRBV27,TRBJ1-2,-,TGTGCCAGCAGTCCCCGACGGGATTTGAGTGGCTACACCTTC,CASSPRRDLSGYTF
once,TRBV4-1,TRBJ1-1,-,TGCGCCAGCAGCCAAGTATCAGAAACTGAAGCTTTCTTT,CASSQVSETEAFF
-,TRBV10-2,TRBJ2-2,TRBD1,TGCGCCAGCAGTGGACCGGACAGGGGGCTGGTCGGGGAGCTGTTTTTT,CASSGPDRGLVGELFF
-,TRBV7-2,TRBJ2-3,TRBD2,TGTGCCAGCAGCTTAGAGAAGGGTAGCGGGGGGCCGGCAGATACGCAGTATTTT,CASSLEKGSGGPADTQYF
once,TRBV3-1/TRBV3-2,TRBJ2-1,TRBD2,TGTGCCAGCAGCCTAACTAGCGGGGGGGACAATGAGCAGTTCTTC,CASSLTSGGDNEQFF